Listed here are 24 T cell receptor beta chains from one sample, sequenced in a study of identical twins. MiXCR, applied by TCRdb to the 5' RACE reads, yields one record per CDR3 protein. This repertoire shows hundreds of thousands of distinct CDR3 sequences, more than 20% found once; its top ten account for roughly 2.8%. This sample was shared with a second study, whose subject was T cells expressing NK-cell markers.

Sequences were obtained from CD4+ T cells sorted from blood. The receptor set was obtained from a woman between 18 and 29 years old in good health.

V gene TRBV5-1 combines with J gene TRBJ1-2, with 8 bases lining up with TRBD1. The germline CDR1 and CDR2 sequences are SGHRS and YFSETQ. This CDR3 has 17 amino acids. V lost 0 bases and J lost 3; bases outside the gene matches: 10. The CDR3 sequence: CASSLASRDRRDYGYTF. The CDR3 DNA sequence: TGCGCCAGCAGCTTGGCCTCCCGGGACAGGAGGGACTATGGCTACACCTTC.

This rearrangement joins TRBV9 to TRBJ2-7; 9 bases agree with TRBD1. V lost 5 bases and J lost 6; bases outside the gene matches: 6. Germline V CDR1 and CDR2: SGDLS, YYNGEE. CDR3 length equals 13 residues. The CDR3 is CASSEGQGGEQYF. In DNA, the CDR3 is TGTGCCAGCAGTGAGGGACAGGGCGGCGAGCAGTACTTC.

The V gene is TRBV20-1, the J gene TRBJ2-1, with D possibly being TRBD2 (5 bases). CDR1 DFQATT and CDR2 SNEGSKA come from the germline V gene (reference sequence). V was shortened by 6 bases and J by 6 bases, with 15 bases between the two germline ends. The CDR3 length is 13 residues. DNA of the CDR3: TGCAGTGCGCGGAGGCACGACTTCAATGAGCAGTTCTTC. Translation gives CSARRHDFNEQFF.

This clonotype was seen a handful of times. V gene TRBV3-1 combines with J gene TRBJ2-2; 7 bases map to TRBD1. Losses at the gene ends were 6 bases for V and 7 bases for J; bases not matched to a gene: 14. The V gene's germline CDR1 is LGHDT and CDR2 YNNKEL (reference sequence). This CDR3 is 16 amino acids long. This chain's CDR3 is CASSLRTGLAFGELFF. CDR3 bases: TGTGCCAGCAGTCTTCGGACAGGCCTCGCGTTCGGGGAGCTGTTTTTT. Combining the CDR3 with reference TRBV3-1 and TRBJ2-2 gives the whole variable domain DTAVSQTPKYLVTQMGNDKSIKCEQNLGHDTMYWYKQDSKKFLKIMFSYNNKELIINETVPNRFSPKSPDKAHLNLHINSLELGDSAVYFCASSLRTGLAFGELFFGEGSRLTVL.

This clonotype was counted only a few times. DNA for the CDR3: TGCAGCGGGTCCGGGGCATCCTCTAGCGCTGAAGCTTTCTTT. Translating it yields CSGSGASSSAEAFF. The chain is built from TRBV29-1 and TRBJ1-1, with D possibly TRBD1 on 5 matching bases. Germline CDR1 SQVTM, CDR2 ANQGSEA. The V end was cut by 7 bases, the J end by 6 bases, with 21 bases between. This CDR3 has 14 residues.

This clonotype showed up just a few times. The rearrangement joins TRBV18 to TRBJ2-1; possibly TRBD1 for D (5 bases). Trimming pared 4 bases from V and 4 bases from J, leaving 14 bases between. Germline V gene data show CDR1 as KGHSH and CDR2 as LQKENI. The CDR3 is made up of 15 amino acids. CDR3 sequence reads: CASSRAGYLYNEQFF. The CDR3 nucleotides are TGTGCCAGCTCACGGGCAGGGTATCTATACAATGAGCAGTTCTTC.

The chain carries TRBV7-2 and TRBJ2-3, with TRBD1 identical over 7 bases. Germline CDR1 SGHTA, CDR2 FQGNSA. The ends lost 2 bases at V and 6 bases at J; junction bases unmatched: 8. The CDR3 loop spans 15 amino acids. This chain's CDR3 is CASSLSGQVTDTQYF. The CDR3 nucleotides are TGTGCCAGCAGCTTATCTGGACAGGTGACCGATACGCAGTATTTT.

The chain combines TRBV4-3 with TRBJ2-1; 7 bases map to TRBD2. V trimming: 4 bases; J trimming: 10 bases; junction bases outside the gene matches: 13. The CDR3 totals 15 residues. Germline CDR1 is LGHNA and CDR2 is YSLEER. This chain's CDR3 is CASSRQPGLTQEQFF. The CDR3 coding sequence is TGCGCCAGCAGCCGACAACCGGGACTAACCCAGGAGCAGTTCTTC.

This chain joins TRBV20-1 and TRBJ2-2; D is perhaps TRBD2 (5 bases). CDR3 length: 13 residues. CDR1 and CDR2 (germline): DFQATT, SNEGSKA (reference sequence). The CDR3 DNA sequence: TGCAGCGGGGAACACCAGAACACCGGGGAGCTGTTTTTT. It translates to CSGEHQNTGELFF.

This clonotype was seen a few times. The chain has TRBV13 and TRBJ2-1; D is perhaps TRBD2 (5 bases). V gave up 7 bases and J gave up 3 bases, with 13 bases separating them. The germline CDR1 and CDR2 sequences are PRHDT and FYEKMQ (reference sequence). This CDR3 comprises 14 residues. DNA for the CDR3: TGTGCCAGCAAATTCCGGGAATACTACAATGAGCAGTTCTTC. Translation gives CASKFREYYNEQFF.

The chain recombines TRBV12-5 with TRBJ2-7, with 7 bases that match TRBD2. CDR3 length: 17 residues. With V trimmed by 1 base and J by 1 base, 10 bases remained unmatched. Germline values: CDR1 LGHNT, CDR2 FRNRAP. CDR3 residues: CASGLAPWSGKSYEQYF. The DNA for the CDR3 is TGTGCTAGTGGTTTGGCGCCCTGGAGCGGGAAGTCCTACGAGCAGTACTTC.

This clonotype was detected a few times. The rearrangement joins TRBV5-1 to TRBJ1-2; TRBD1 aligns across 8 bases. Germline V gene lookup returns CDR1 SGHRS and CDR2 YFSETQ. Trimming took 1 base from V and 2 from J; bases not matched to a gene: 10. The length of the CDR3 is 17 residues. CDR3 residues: CASSLSFLGQANYGYTF. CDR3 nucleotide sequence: TGCGCCAGCAGCTTGTCCTTTTTGGGACAGGCAAACTATGGCTACACCTTC.

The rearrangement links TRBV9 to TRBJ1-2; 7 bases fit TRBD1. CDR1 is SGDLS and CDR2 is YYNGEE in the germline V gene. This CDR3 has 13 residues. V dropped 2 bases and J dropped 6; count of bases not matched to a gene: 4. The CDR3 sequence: CASSVAQGDGYTF. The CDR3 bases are TGTGCCAGCAGCGTGGCTCAGGGGGATGGCTACACCTTC. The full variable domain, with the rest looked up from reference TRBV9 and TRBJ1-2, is DSGVTQTPKHLITATGQRVTLRCSPRSGDLSVYWYQQSLDQGLQFLIQYYNGEERAKGNILERFSAQQFPDLHSELNLSSLELGDSALYFCASSVAQGDGYTFGSGTRLTVV.

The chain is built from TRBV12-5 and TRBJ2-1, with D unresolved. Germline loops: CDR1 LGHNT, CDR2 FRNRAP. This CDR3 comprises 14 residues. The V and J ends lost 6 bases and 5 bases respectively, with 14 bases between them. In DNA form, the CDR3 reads TGTGCTAGTGGCTCCATAAGAGTCCACAATGAGCAGTTCTTC. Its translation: CASGSIRVHNEQFF.

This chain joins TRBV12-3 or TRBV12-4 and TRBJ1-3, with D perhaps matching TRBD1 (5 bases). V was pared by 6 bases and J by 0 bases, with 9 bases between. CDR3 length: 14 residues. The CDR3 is CASRRGSSGNTIYF. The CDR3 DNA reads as TGTGCCAGCAGAAGGGGCAGCTCTGGAAACACCATATATTTT.

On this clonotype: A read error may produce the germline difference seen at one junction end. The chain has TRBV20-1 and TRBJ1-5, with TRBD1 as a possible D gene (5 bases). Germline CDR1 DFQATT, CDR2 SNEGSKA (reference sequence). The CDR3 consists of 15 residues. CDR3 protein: CSAREATVGFQLQHF. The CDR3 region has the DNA TGCAGTGCTAGAGAGGCGACAGTCGGTTTTCAGCTCCAGCATTTT.

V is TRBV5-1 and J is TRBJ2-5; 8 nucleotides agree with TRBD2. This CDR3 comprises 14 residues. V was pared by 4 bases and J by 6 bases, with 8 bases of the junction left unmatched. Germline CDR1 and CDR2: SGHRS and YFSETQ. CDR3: CASSVALAGKTQYF. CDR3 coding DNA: TGCGCCAGCAGCGTGGCCTTAGCGGGAAAGACCCAGTACTTC.

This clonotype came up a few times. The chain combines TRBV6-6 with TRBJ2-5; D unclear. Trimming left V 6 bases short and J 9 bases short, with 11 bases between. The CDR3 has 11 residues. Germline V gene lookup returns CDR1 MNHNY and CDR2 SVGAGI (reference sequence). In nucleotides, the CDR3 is TGTGCCAGCAGCCCCGCTGAGGCCCAGTACTTC. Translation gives CASSPAEAQYF.

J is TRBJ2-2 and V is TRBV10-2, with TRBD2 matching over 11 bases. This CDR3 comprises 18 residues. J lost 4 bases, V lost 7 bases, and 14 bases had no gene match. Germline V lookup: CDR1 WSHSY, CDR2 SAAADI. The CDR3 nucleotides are TGCGCCAGCAAAAAATTAGCGGGAGGGCCGACCCTCACCGGGGAGCTGTTTTTT. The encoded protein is CASKKLAGGPTLTGELFF.

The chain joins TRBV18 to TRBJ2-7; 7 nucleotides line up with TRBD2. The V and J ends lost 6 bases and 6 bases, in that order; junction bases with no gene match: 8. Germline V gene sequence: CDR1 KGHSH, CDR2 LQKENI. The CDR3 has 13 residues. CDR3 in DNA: TGTGCCAGCTCTCCGGGACGGGAGGTCGAGCAGTACTTC. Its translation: CASSPGREVEQYF.

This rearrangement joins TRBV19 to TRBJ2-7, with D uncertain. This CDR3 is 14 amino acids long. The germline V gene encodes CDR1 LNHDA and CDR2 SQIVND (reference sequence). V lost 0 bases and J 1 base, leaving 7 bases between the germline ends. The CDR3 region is CASSIEAPSYEQYF. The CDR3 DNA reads TGTGCCAGTAGTATAGAAGCACCTTCCTACGAGCAGTACTTC.

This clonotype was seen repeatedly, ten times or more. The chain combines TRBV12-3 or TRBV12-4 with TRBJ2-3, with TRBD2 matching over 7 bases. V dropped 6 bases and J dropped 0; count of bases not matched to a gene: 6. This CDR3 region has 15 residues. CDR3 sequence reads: CASSPRGVSTDTQYF. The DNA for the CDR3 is TGTGCCAGCAGCCCCCGGGGGGTTAGCACAGATACGCAGTATTTT.

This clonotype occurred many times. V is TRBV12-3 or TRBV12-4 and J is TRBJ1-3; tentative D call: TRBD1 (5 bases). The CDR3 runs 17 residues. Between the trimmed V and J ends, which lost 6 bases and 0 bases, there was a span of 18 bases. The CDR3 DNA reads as TGTGCCAGCAGGGTTTTGGGACGGACGCACTCTGGAAACACCATATATTTT. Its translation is CASRVLGRTHSGNTIYF.

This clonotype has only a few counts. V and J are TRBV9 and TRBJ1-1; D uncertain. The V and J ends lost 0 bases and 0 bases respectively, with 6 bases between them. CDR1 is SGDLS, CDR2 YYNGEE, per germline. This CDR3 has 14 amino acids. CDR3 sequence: CASSVEPMNTEAFF. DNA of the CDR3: TGTGCCAGCAGCGTAGAACCCATGAACACTGAAGCTTTCTTT.